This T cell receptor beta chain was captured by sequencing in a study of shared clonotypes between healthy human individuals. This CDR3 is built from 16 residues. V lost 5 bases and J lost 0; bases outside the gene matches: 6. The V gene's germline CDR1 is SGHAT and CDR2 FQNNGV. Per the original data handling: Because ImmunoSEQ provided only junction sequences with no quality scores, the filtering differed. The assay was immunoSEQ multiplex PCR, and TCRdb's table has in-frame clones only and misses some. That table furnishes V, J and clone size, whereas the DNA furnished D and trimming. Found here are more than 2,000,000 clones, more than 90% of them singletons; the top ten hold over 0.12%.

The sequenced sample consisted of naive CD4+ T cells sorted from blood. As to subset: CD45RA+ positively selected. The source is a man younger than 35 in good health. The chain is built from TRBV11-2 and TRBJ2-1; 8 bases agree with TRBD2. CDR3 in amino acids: CASSALRGASYNEQFF. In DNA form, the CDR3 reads TGTGCCAGCAGCGCGTTGCGGGGGGCCTCCTACAATGAGCAGTTCTTC.